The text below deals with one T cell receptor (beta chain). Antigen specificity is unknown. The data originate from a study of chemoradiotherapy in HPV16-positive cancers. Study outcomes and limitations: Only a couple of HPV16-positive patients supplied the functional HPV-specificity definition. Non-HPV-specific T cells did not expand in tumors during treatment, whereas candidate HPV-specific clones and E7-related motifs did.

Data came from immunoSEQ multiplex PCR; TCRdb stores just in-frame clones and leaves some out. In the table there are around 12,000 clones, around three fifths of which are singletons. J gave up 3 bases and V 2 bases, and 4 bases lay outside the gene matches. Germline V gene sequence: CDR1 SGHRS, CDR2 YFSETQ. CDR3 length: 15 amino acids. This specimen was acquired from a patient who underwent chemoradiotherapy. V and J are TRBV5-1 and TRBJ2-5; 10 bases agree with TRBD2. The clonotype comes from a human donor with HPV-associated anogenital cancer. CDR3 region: CASSFSSGGKETQYF. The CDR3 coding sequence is TGCGCCAGCAGCTTTTCTAGCGGGGGAAAAGAGACCCAGTACTTC. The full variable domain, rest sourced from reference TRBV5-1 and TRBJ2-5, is KAGVTQTPRYLIKTRGQQVTLSCSPISGHRSVSWYQQTPGQGLQFLFEYFSETQRNKGNFPGRFSGRQFSNSRSEMNVSTLELGDSALYLCASSFSSGGKETQYFGPGTRLLVL.